The source of this TCR beta chain is a study of shared clonotypes between healthy human individuals. For the study at large: Per-donor plates numbered three CD4 naive, three CD4 memory, two CD8 naive and one CD8 memory.

Concerning this clone itself: Its antigen is not identified.

Study findings and constraints: Non-shared clonotypes were found to have lower generation probabilities than the clonotypes that were shared by all four of the sorted-subset donors.

Produced via immunoSEQ multiplex PCR; TCRdb's table is partial and in-frame only. The sample carries about 530,000 clones, almost 97% recorded once. Per germline, CDR1 MDHEN and CDR2 SYDVKM. Trimming shortened V by 6 bases and J by 7 bases, and 27 bases separated the two germline ends. The CDR3 covers 17 residues. Division of CD4+ cells produced a CD45RA+ naive subset and a CD45RA-negative memory subset. The sequence derives from a woman younger than 45 in good health. This chain connects TRBV28 to TRBJ1-1, with a possible D match to TRBD1 (5 bases). Sample: naive CD4+ T cells sorted from blood. Described subset: CD45RA+ positively selected. The CDR3, as DNA: TGTGCCAGCAGGGGAGTGGGGGGTTACGGTCCAACTAATGAAGCTTTCTTT. Its translation: CASRGVGGYGPTNEAFF.